This T cell receptor (beta chain) comes out of a study of spatial heterogeneity in lung cancer. The overall study: Among detected sequences, beta-chain ones consistently exceeded alpha-chain ones in number. In tumor regions, TCR transcript counts tracked strongly with a T cell module score from matched bulk RNA-seq. Study results and limitations: Counts of expanded intratumoral alpha and beta TCRs tracked tumor mutation counts.

This CDR3 has 13 residues. V was cut by 7 bases and J by 0 bases, with 6 bases left in between. Germline loops: CDR1 KGHDR, CDR2 SFDVKD. This clonotype is deemed medium-sized. The antigen is unknown. Time point here: sample taken at primary tumor resection. TCRdb re-called the 5' RACE reads through MiXCR, storing one row per CDR3 protein. The data hold about 4,900 distinct CDR3 sequences, with over 20% observed a single time. The V call is TRBV24-1, the J call TRBJ1-5; D unclear. The material sequenced was lung tumor tissue, taken at surgery. The source is a male donor with early-stage non-small cell lung cancer. CDR3 in DNA: TGTGCCACCAGCGCCCATAGCAATCAGCCCCAGCATTTT. This codes for CATSAHSNQPQHF.